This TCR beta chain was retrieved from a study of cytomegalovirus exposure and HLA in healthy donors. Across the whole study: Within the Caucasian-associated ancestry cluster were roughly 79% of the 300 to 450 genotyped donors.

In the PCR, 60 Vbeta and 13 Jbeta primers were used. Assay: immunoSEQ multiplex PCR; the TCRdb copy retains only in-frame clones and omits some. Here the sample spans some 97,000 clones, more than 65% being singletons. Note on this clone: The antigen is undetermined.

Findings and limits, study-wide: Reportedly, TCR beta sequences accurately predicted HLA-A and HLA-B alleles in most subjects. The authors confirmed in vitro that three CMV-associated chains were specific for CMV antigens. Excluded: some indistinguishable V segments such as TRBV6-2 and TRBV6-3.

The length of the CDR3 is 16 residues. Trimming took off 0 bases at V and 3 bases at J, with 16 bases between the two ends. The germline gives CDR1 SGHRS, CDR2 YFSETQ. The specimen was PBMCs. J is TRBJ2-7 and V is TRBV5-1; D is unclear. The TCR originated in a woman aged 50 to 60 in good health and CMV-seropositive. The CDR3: CASSLGLGTANYEQYF. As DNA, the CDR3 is TGCGCCAGCAGCTTGGGGTTGGGCACCGCTAACTACGAGCAGTACTTC. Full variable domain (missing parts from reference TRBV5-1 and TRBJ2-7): KAGVTQTPRYLIKTRGQQVTLSCSPISGHRSVSWYQQTPGQGLQFLFEYFSETQRNKGNFPGRFSGRQFSNSRSEMNVSTLELGDSALYLCASSLGLGTANYEQYFGPGTRLTVT.